Each of the 32 T cell receptor beta chains below was sequenced from the same sample in a study of blood T cells in healthy people across ages. A sample-barcoded 5' primer and a J-beta primer mix were used in a second PCR of about 7 to 12 cycles. TCRdb reanalysed the 5' RACE reads using MiXCR and keeps one entry per CDR3 protein. Of about 1.1 million distinct CDR3 sequences listed, 35% to 40% were seen once; the top ten hold about 12%. Sequences were obtained from blood. Source of these receptors: a man aged 18 to 30 in good health.

J is TRBJ2-1 and V is TRBV4-2; D is possibly TRBD2 (6 bases). Germline CDR1 LGHNA, CDR2 YNFKEQ. Trimming shortened V by 6 bases and J by 7 bases, and 10 bases separated the two germline ends. The CDR3 has 12 amino acids. In nucleotides, the CDR3 is TGTGCCAGCAGGTTAGGGAGGAATGAGCAGTTCTTC. The encoded protein is CASRLGRNEQFF.

A note on this clonotype: A read error may produce the germline difference seen at one junction end. The V gene is TRBV5-6, the J gene TRBJ2-5; perhaps TRBD2 as D (6 bases). The better agreement between TRBJ2-7 and the DNA end casts doubt on the J call. The CDR3 has 16 amino acids. Germline V lookup: CDR1 SGHDT, CDR2 YYEEEE. The CDR3 sequence is CAGSLVRAGGGYEQYF. CDR3 DNA sequence: TGTGCCGGCAGCTTAGTTCGAGCGGGCGGTGGGTACGAGCAGTACTTC.

This clonotype was detected only a few times. This chain links TRBV12-3 or TRBV12-4 with TRBJ1-1, with D uncertain. V shed 6 bases and J shed 1 base, with 9 bases lying between them. There are 13 residues in the CDR3. The CDR3 protein is CASRPIRNTEAFF. In DNA, the CDR3 is TGTGCCAGCAGACCGATCAGGAACACTGAAGCTTTCTTT.

The chain has TRBV11-2 and TRBJ1-2; D call uncertain. Germline lookup yields CDR1 SGHAT and CDR2 FQNNGV. The V and J ends lost 1 base and 13 bases respectively, with 13 bases between them. The CDR3 contains 12 residues. The CDR3 nucleotides read TGTGCCAGCAGCTTAGTAGTCCACGCGGTCACCTTC. Translation: CASSLVVHAVTF.

This chain uses TRBV7-2 with TRBJ1-2; D is perhaps TRBD1 (5 bases). V was clipped by 5 bases and J by 2 bases, with 15 bases between them. This CDR3 has 15 amino acids. Germline CDR1 and CDR2: SGHTA and FQGNSA. In nucleotides, the CDR3 is TGTGCCAGCAGCCTTACCAGGGAAGGGAACTATGGCTACACCTTC. It is translated as CASSLTREGNYGYTF.

The CDR3 DNA follows: TGTGCCAGCAGTTTATGGGGGTTCCGAGCAGGGGAAGCTTTCTTT. Protein sequence: CASSLWGFRAGEAFF. The rearrangement links TRBV27 to TRBJ1-1; D might be TRBD1 (5 bases). CDR1 MNHEY and CDR2 SMNVEV come from the germline V gene (reference sequence). This CDR3 spans 15 amino acids. Trimming cost V 1 base and J 8 bases, with 17 bases left between them.

This clonotype was detected a few times. The chain couples TRBV28 to TRBJ2-1; no reliable D call. Between the trimmed V and J ends, which lost 5 bases and 9 bases, there was a span of 11 bases. Germline CDR1 MDHEN, CDR2 SYDVKM. The CDR3 runs 12 residues. The CDR3 region is CASSLGPGEQFF. CDR3 DNA sequence: TGTGCCAGCAGTCTCGGGCCCGGTGAGCAGTTCTTC.

The chain combines TRBV20-1 with TRBJ2-7; 10 positions match TRBD2. The J call may be faulty, since TRBJ2-5 better matches the DNA end. The CDR3 runs 14 residues. CDR1 is DFQATT and CDR2 is SNEGSKA in the germline V gene (reference sequence). CDR3: CSARDPSGGGTQYF. Here the CDR3 DNA reads TGCAGTGCTAGAGATCCTAGCGGGGGAGGGACCCAGTACTTC.

In its sample, this clonotype was seen a few times. This chain uses TRBV29-1 with TRBJ2-3; D gene ambiguous. This CDR3 is built from 11 residues. Deletions cut 0 bases from V and 9 bases from J, with 7 bases between. CDR1 is SQVTM and CDR2 is ANQGSEA in the germline V gene. CDR3 region: CSVEDPDTQYF. The CDR3 DNA reads TGCAGCGTTGAAGATCCCGACACGCAGTATTTT.

This clonotype turned up a few times. The rearrangement uses TRBV6-2 or TRBV6-3 and TRBJ1-5; a weak D match, TRBD1 (6 bases). The CDR3 totals 18 residues. V lost 6 bases and J 0 bases, leaving 21 bases between the germline ends. Germline CDR1 is MNHEY and CDR2 is SVGEGT. The CDR3 loop is CASRPILTGLYSNQPQHF. The CDR3 DNA reads TGTGCCAGCAGACCCATTCTGACAGGCCTCTATAGCAATCAGCCCCAGCATTTT.

This clonotype was seen more than once but under ten times. The V gene is TRBV10-3, the J gene TRBJ1-2, with a weak D call TRBD1 (5 bases). Trimming removed 6 bases at V and 6 bases at J, with 11 bases between. The length of the CDR3 is 12 residues. Per the germline V gene, CDR1 is ENHRY and CDR2 is SYGVKD. CDR3 region: CAISPGTDGYTF. CDR3 nucleotide sequence: TGTGCCATCAGCCCCGGGACCGATGGCTACACCTTC.

This clonotype was seen many times. The chain links TRBV29-1 to TRBJ2-1; D is unclear. The germline V gene encodes CDR1 SQVTM and CDR2 ANQGSEA. Trimming took 4 bases from V and 0 from J, leaving 13 bases between them. The CDR3 consists of 15 residues. The CDR3 coding sequence is TGCAGCGTTGGTCCGGCCGTTAGCTCCTACAATGAGCAGTTCTTC. Translation gives CSVGPAVSSYNEQFF.

The chain employs TRBV6-5 and TRBJ1-1; TRBD1 agrees at 8 bases. Germline V lookup: CDR1 MNHEY, CDR2 SVGAGI. The CDR3 is 12 residues long. V dropped 10 bases and J dropped 4; count of bases not matched to a gene: 5. CDR3 in amino acids: CATSGGPTEAFF. The CDR3 nucleotides read TGTGCCACCTCAGGGGGCCCCACTGAAGCTTTCTTT.

This chain uses TRBV10-3 with TRBJ1-1, with 8 positions matching TRBD1. Germline V lookup: CDR1 ENHRY, CDR2 SYGVKD. CDR3 length: 15 amino acids. V lost 6 bases to trimming and J lost 5 bases; unmatched junction nucleotides: 11. Written as DNA, the CDR3 is TGTGCCATCAGGGGTAAAGAACAGGGGGAAACTGAAGCTTTCTTT. Its translation is CAIRGKEQGETEAFF.

This chain joins TRBV20-1 and TRBJ2-4, with TRBD2 as a possible D gene (5 bases). The CDR3 length is 15 residues. Trimming left V 0 bases short and J 0 bases short, with 9 bases between. Germline lookup yields CDR1 DFQATT and CDR2 SNEGSKA (reference sequence). The CDR3, as DNA: TGCAGTGCTAGAGACCTAAGCGGAGCCAAAAACATTCAGTACTTC. Translated: CSARDLSGAKNIQYF.

In regard to this clonotype: The junction departs from the called germline gene at one end, perhaps through a read error. The V gene is TRBV7-2, the J gene TRBJ1-2, with 9 bases matching TRBD1. This CDR3 has 14 residues. Germline CDR1 reads SGHTA; CDR2 reads FQGNSA. In DNA, the CDR3 is TGTGCCGGCAGCTCTAGGGGGGGACAGGGCGGCTACACCTTC. As protein: CAGSSRGGQGGYTF.

The chain uses TRBV7-9 and TRBJ2-2, with D maybe TRBD1 (5 bases). The CDR3 consists of 15 residues. V dropped 2 bases and J dropped 4 bases, with 11 bases sitting between them. The germline V gene encodes CDR1 SEHNR and CDR2 FQNEAQ (reference sequence). The CDR3 nucleotides are TGTGCCAGCAGCTTAACCCCAGGGCTCACCGGGGAGCTGTTTTTT. Its protein product is CASSLTPGLTGELFF.

The gene calls are TRBV20-1 and TRBJ2-5, with TRBD2 matching over 8 bases. The junction had 10 bases not matched to a gene; V was cut back by 3 bases and J by 1 base. Germline-derived CDR1 and CDR2 are DFQATT and SNEGSKA (reference sequence). This CDR3 has 16 amino acids. The CDR3 region is CSASLAGGRFQETQYF. CDR3 in DNA: TGCAGTGCTAGTCTTGCGGGGGGACGGTTCCAAGAGACCCAGTACTTC.

This rearrangement joins TRBV12-3 or TRBV12-4 to TRBJ1-2; D gene unclear. The CDR3 spans 12 residues. Trimming pared 6 bases from V and 8 bases from J, leaving 13 bases between. CDR3 sequence (DNA): TGTGCCAGCAGGGCCACCTCGACCGGCTACACCTTC. Amino acids: CASRATSTGYTF.

The chain couples TRBV5-1 to TRBJ1-5; TRBD1 might be the D (5 bases). Trimming took off 0 bases at V and 5 bases at J, with 6 bases between the two ends. The V gene's germline CDR1 is SGHRS and CDR2 YFSETQ. The CDR3 is 13 amino acids. The CDR3 bases are TGCGCCAGCAGCTTGGGACAGCATCAGCCCCAGCATTTT. This encodes CASSLGQHQPQHF.

This sequence joins TRBV14 and TRBJ1-1, with D unresolved. Germline CDR1 and CDR2: SGHDN and FVKESK. The CDR3 sequence is 14 residues long. Trimming shortened V by 0 bases and J by 6 bases, and 11 bases separated the two germline ends. Written as DNA, the CDR3 is TGTGCCAGCAGCCAAGAAGTGGGCGGCCCTGAAGCTTTCTTT. Its protein product is CASSQEVGGPEAFF. Full variable domain (outside the CDR3, taken from reference TRBV14 and TRBJ1-1): EAGVTQFPSHSVIEKGQTVTLRCDPISGHDNLYWYRRVMGKEIKFLLHFVKESKQDESGMPNNRFLAERTGGTYSTLKVQPAELEDSGVYFCASSQEVGGPEAFFGQGTRLTVV.

This chain connects TRBV20-1 to TRBJ1-6, with D possibly being TRBD1 (5 bases). The V gene lost 5 bases and the J gene lost 0 bases, with 8 bases spanning the gap. Per the germline V gene, CDR1 is DFQATT and CDR2 is SNEGSKA (reference sequence). CDR3 length: 14 residues. CDR3 region: CSAQGFSYNSPLHF. The CDR3 region has the DNA TGCAGTGCTCAGGGTTTCTCCTATAATTCACCCCTCCACTTT.

This clonotype was detected once. A much larger clone differs from this one at a single base, so this may be a read error. The genes are TRBV5-1 and TRBJ2-1; unclear D gene. Germline assignment: CDR1 SGHRS and CDR2 YFSETQ. This CDR3 is built from 15 residues. V shed 0 bases and J shed 3 bases, with 10 bases lying between them. The CDR3 here is CASSLAAPVYNEQFF. The CDR3 region has the DNA TGCGCCAGCAGCTTGGCTGCCCCAGTCTACAATGAGCAGTTCTTC.

This chain connects TRBV4-1 to TRBJ1-1, with TRBD1 identical over 7 bases. Germline CDR1 reads MGHRA; CDR2 reads YSYEKL. Trimming took 4 bases from V and 5 from J; bases not matched to a gene: 7. This CDR3 comprises 14 residues. The CDR3 here is CASSLEGGITEAFF. The CDR3 bases are TGCGCCAGCAGCCTAGAAGGGGGCATTACTGAAGCTTTCTTT.

The rearrangement links TRBV13 to TRBJ2-7; a possible D gene is TRBD2 (6 bases). The last part of the DNA fits TRBJ2-5 better; the J call may be wrong. From germline, CDR1 is PRHDT and CDR2 FYEKMQ (reference sequence). CDR3 length: 14 amino acids. The CDR3, as DNA: TGTGCCAGCAGCCGTCTGGAGGGAGGAGAGACCCAGTACTTC. As protein: CASSRLEGGETQYF.

This rearrangement joins TRBV2 to TRBJ2-3; 8 bases agree with TRBD1. The CDR3 covers 14 residues. J lost 8 bases, V lost 6 bases, and 10 bases had no gene match. Germline V gives CDR1 SNHLY, CDR2 FYNNEI. The CDR3 bases are TGTGCCAGCAGCATCAGGGGCCAGGGGGCTACGCAGTATTTT. Encoded protein: CASSIRGQGATQYF.

J is TRBJ1-4 and V is TRBV3-1, with 10 bases that match TRBD1. The CDR3 covers 18 residues. J was trimmed by 0 bases and V by 3 bases; bases with no gene match: 7. The germline V gene has CDR1 LGHDT and CDR2 YNNKEL (reference sequence). The CDR3 loop is CASSHFATGGTTNEKLFF. DNA for the CDR3: TGTGCCAGCAGCCATTTTGCGACAGGGGGCACAACTAATGAAAAACTGTTTTTT.

Ten or more counts support this clonotype. This rearrangement joins TRBV12-3 or TRBV12-4 to TRBJ1-1, with a tentative D call TRBD1 (5 bases). The CDR3 totals 13 residues. Trimming cost V 5 bases and J 1 base, with 8 bases left between them. CDR3 sequence reads: CASSEQENTEAFF. The CDR3 DNA reads TGTGCCAGCAGTGAACAGGAGAACACTGAAGCTTTCTTT.

This chain uses TRBV7-2 with TRBJ2-3; D remains ambiguous. Germline-derived CDR1 and CDR2 are SGHTA and FQGNSA. V dropped 6 bases and J dropped 5 bases, with 9 bases sitting between them. The CDR3 contains 12 residues. This chain's CDR3 is CASSSPGDTQYF. CDR3 nucleotide sequence: TGTGCCAGCAGTTCCCCGGGAGATACGCAGTATTTT.

This clonotype has only a few counts. The V gene is TRBV12-5, the J gene TRBJ2-2; no reliable D call. This CDR3 has 14 residues. Germline CDR1 is LGHNT and CDR2 is FRNRAP. The V end lost 3 bases, the J end lost 2 bases, and 7 bases lay between the germline ends. The CDR3 nucleotides are TGTGCTAGTGGTTTAGGGATTAACACCGGGGAGCTGTTTTTT. Translating it yields CASGLGINTGELFF.

V is TRBV6-4 and J is TRBJ2-7; D possibly corresponds to TRBD1 (5 bases). This CDR3 has 18 amino acids. The germline V gene has CDR1 MRHNA and CDR2 SNTAGT. With 6 bases removed from V and 1 base from J, the gap between germline ends came to 25 bases. Here the CDR3 reads CASREIKTLTARSYEQYF. In DNA form, the CDR3 reads TGTGCCAGCAGGGAAATTAAAACTTTGACAGCTAGATCCTACGAGCAGTACTTC.

This clonotype was counted between two and nine times. The J gene is TRBJ2-2, the V gene TRBV13; perhaps TRBD1 as D (5 bases). CDR1 is PRHDT and CDR2 is FYEKMQ in the germline V gene (reference sequence). The CDR3 loop spans 14 amino acids. V gave up 2 bases and J gave up 5 bases, with 9 bases separating them. The CDR3 loop is CASSLRAGTGELFF. In nucleotides, the CDR3 is TGTGCCAGCAGCTTACGAGCAGGGACCGGGGAGCTGTTTTTT.